These 30 T cell receptor beta chains were all obtained from the same sample, sequenced in a study of identical twins. Via MiXCR, TCRdb re-called the 5' RACE reads, giving one row per CDR3 protein. In the table there are roughly 700,000 distinct CDR3 sequences, 8.6% of which are singletons. These data also formed part of another study, on yellow fever vaccine responses in identical twins.

The sample comprised PBMCs. The source is a woman younger than 30 in good health.

This clonotype was observed a few times. The J gene is TRBJ2-7, the V gene TRBV6-5; 8 nucleotides agree with TRBD1. The V segment lost 2 bases and the J segment 4 bases; nucleotides outside the gene matches: 4. Germline lookup yields CDR1 MNHEY and CDR2 SVGAGI. The CDR3 spans 14 residues. The CDR3 sequence is CASSYPGGRYEQYF. CDR3 DNA: TGTGCCAGCAGTTACCCAGGGGGCCGGTACGAGCAGTACTTC.

This clonotype was detected a few times. This chain uses TRBV3-1 with TRBJ2-5, with TRBD1 matching over 7 bases. This CDR3 region has 16 residues. After removal of 4 bases from V and 6 bases from J, the junction contained 14 bases not matched to a gene. The germline V gene has CDR1 LGHDT and CDR2 YNNKEL (reference sequence). CDR3 sequence reads: CASSPGVTGFVKTQYF. The CDR3 DNA sequence: TGTGCCAGCAGCCCTGGGGTGACAGGGTTTGTGAAGACCCAGTACTTC.

This clonotype was seen many times. The rearrangement uses TRBV7-6 and TRBJ2-2, with D hard to call. The CDR3 contains 17 residues. Germline-derived CDR1 and CDR2 are SGHVS and FNYEAQ. The germline V and J ends were trimmed by 1 base and 2 bases, with 14 bases remaining between them. The CDR3 loop reads CASSLEVGFLNTGELFF. The CDR3 DNA follows: TGTGCCAGCAGCTTAGAAGTGGGCTTCCTTAACACCGGGGAGCTGTTTTTT.

The chain links TRBV20-1 to TRBJ1-1, with 8 bases lining up with TRBD1. The CDR3 has 13 amino acids. V was pared by 6 bases and J by 4 bases, with 7 bases of the junction left unmatched. The V gene's germline CDR1 is DFQATT and CDR2 SNEGSKA (reference sequence). CDR3 residues: CSAWTGYVTEAFF. The CDR3, as DNA: TGCAGTGCCTGGACAGGGTATGTCACTGAAGCTTTCTTT.

This clonotype has just a few counts. Mismatch with germline at one junction end may stem from a read error. V gene TRBV6-4 combines with J gene TRBJ2-1; 13 bases are a match to TRBD2. Germline values: CDR1 MRHNA, CDR2 SNTAGT. The CDR3 runs 18 residues. The CDR3 DNA reads as TGTGCCTGCAGTGCACCGGGACTAGCGGGGCGAAAGGAGAATGAGCAGTTCTTC. As protein: CACSAPGLAGRKENEQFF.

This clonotype has only a few counts. The V call is TRBV20-1, the J call TRBJ1-1; TRBD1 might be the D (6 bases). CDR1 is DFQATT and CDR2 is SNEGSKA in the germline V gene (reference sequence). V was shortened by 5 bases and J by 5 bases, with 18 bases between the two germline ends. The CDR3 length is 14 residues. DNA of the CDR3: TGCAGTGCTCGGGAAGGAGGGGGATGGACTGAAGCTTTCTTT. Translation: CSAREGGGWTEAFF.

Ten or more counts support this clonotype. The gene calls are TRBV12-3 or TRBV12-4 and TRBJ2-7; no definite D call. The CDR3 is 12 amino acids. Trimming stripped 8 bases from V and 3 bases from J, with 11 bases between. CDR3: CASAVAHYEQYF. CDR3 DNA: TGTGCCAGCGCGGTGGCCCACTACGAGCAGTACTTC.

V gene TRBV9 combines with J gene TRBJ1-6, with 8 bases aligning to TRBD1. The CDR3 runs to 16 residues. Germline V lookup: CDR1 SGDLS, CDR2 YYNGEE. The trim removed 2 bases at V and 7 bases at J, leaving 8 bases unmatched. Written as DNA, the CDR3 is TGTGCCAGCAGCGTCGCGGACAGGGCACTAAATTCACCCCTCCACTTT. Its protein is CASSVADRALNSPLHF.

The chain links TRBV7-9 to TRBJ2-7; D possibly corresponds to TRBD2 (5 bases). CDR1 and CDR2 from the germline V gene are SEHNR and FQNEAQ (reference sequence). The CDR3 is 13 amino acids. V lost 5 bases to trimming and J lost 3 bases, with 11 bases between them. In DNA form, the CDR3 reads TGTGCCAGCAGCACAAACCGGGACTACGAGCAGTACTTC. Amino acids: CASSTNRDYEQYF.

The chain employs TRBV9 and TRBJ2-2; maybe TRBD1 (6 bases). This CDR3 contains 18 residues. V was trimmed by 3 bases and J by 4 bases, leaving 22 bases between them. The germline V gene encodes CDR1 SGDLS and CDR2 YYNGEE. The CDR3 loop is CASSEHPGTKIGTGELFF. The DNA of the CDR3 is TGTGCCAGCAGCGAGCACCCCGGGACAAAAATCGGCACCGGGGAGCTGTTTTTT.

This clonotype was detected many times. The V call is TRBV5-1, the J call TRBJ2-7; 15 bases are shared with TRBD2. This CDR3 comprises 15 residues. With V trimmed by 3 bases and J by 6 bases, 4 bases remained unmatched. The germline V gene encodes CDR1 SGHRS and CDR2 YFSETQ. The CDR3 loop is CASSSGTSGRSEQYF. CDR3 DNA: TGCGCCAGCAGCTCAGGGACTAGCGGGAGGAGCGAGCAGTACTTC.

This clonotype occurred a few times. The CDR3 DNA sequence: TGCAGTGTTCCCAACTGGGCAGGAGCAGGGGAGACCCAGTACTTC. This translates into CSVPNWAGAGETQYF. The genes are TRBV20-1 and TRBJ2-5; tentative D call: TRBD1 (5 bases). The CDR3 extends over 15 amino acids. CDR1 is DFQATT, CDR2 SNEGSKA, per germline (reference sequence). V lost 7 bases, J lost 5 bases, and 23 bases lay in between.

The chain links TRBV6-5 to TRBJ1-5, with D perhaps matching TRBD1 (5 bases). V was pared by 4 bases and J by 9 bases, with 19 bases between. The germline V gene encodes CDR1 MNHEY and CDR2 SVGAGI. The CDR3 sequence is 15 residues long. The CDR3 DNA reads TGTGCCAGCAGTTTAGACAGCTCTAAGATGAGGCCCCAGCATTTT. Translation: CASSLDSSKMRPQHF.

In its sample, this clonotype was seen many times. The chain links TRBV5-5 to TRBJ1-2, with D unresolved. Trimming pared 4 bases from V and 1 base from J, leaving 14 bases between. The CDR3 is 15 amino acids. CDR1 is SGHKS and CDR2 is YYEKEE in the germline V gene (reference sequence). The chain's CDR3 is CASSPVAAINYGYTF. The CDR3 nucleotides read TGTGCCAGCAGCCCAGTGGCAGCGATTAACTATGGCTACACCTTC.

This clonotype was detected only a few times. The chain joins TRBV20-1 to TRBJ1-5, with 7 bases aligning to TRBD1. The V and J ends lost 7 bases and 5 bases, in that order; junction bases with no gene match: 8. The CDR3 is 13 residues long. Germline assignment: CDR1 DFQATT and CDR2 SNEGSKA (reference sequence). CDR3 sequence (DNA): TGCAGTGGCTCACAGGGGAGAGATCAGCCCCAGCATTTT. Translating it yields CSGSQGRDQPQHF.

The sample holds a few counts of this clonotype. The CDR3 loop is CASGFVKARLFGYTF. CDR3 DNA sequence: TGTGCTAGTGGTTTTGTCAAGGCTAGGCTGTTTGGCTACACCTTC. The chain carries TRBV12-5 and TRBJ1-2; D is unclear. The CDR3 loop spans 15 amino acids. Germline lookup yields CDR1 LGHNT and CDR2 FRNRAP. Between the trimmed V and J ends, which lost 3 bases and 7 bases, there was a span of 18 bases.

Only a few counts were recorded for this clonotype. The rearrangement joins TRBV28 to TRBJ2-3, with 10 bases that match TRBD2. V shed 5 bases, J shed 3 bases, and the junction held 14 bases outside the gene matches. CDR1 is MDHEN, CDR2 SYDVKM, per germline. This CDR3 has 18 amino acids. CDR3 coding DNA: TGTGCCAGCAGTCTGCCACCAAGACTAGCGGGTGGGACAGATACGCAGTATTTT. Protein product: CASSLPPRLAGGTDTQYF.

The V and J genes are TRBV20-1 and TRBJ2-5; D not certain. Trimming shortened V by 6 bases and J by 1 base, and 12 bases separated the two germline ends. Germline V gene lookup returns CDR1 DFQATT and CDR2 SNEGSKA (reference sequence). The CDR3 is made up of 13 amino acids. DNA of the CDR3: TGCAGTGCCCCCCGGGTTCCCCAAGAGACCCAGTACTTC. The encoded protein is CSAPRVPQETQYF.

This clonotype was observed many times. This chain links TRBV2 with TRBJ1-1; D gene unclear. CDR1 is SNHLY and CDR2 is FYNNEI in the germline V gene. The CDR3 has 14 residues. V lost 4 bases and J 1 base, leaving 10 bases between the germline ends. CDR3 sequence reads: CASSGADPNTEAFF. As DNA, the CDR3 is TGTGCCAGCAGTGGCGCAGACCCGAACACTGAAGCTTTCTTT.

In this sample, this clonotype turned up a few times. The CDR3 here is CASSQDIRPLPPGELFF. CDR3 nucleotide sequence: TGTGCCAGCAGCCAAGATATCAGGCCCCTACCCCCCGGGGAGCTGTTTTTT. The rearrangement links TRBV3-1 to TRBJ2-2; D is uncertain. The CDR3 totals 17 residues. The germline CDR1 and CDR2 sequences are LGHDT and YNNKEL (reference sequence). The germline V and J ends were trimmed by 0 bases and 6 bases, with 17 bases remaining between them.

A few counts support this clonotype. The chain is built from TRBV7-6 and TRBJ2-2; TRBD1 might be the D (6 bases). The CDR3 spans 16 residues. V was clipped by 5 bases and J by 2 bases, with 15 bases between them. CDR1 is SGHVS, CDR2 FNYEAQ, per germline. Written as DNA, the CDR3 is TGTGCCAGCAGCGGCCGCTGGGACACCAACACCGGGGAGCTGTTTTTT. It yields the protein CASSGRWDTNTGELFF.

This clonotype was detected a few times. This may come from a read error, since a much larger clone is one base off. The V call is TRBV28, the J call TRBJ1-6; 7 positions match TRBD1. Germline CDR1 and CDR2: MDHEN and SYDVKM. CDR3 size: 16 residues. The ends lost 1 base at V and 0 bases at J; junction bases unmatched: 0. CDR3 amino acids: CASSLSGGSYNSPLHF. The CDR3 nucleotides read TGTGCCAGCAGTTTATCAGGGGGCTCCTATAATTCACCCCTCCACTTT.

This clonotype was seen more than once but under ten times. The chain joins TRBV29-1 to TRBJ1-2; the match to TRBD1 covers 12 bases. Germline loops: CDR1 SQVTM, CDR2 ANQGSEA. J was trimmed by 8 bases and V by 1 base; bases with no gene match: 14. The CDR3 is made up of 17 amino acids. The CDR3 protein is CSVEGSWGQGANGGYTF. CDR3 sequence (DNA): TGCAGCGTTGAAGGAAGTTGGGGACAGGGGGCAAATGGAGGCTACACCTTC.

The chain uses TRBV6-1 and TRBJ1-1; TRBD1 matches 10 bases. V dropped 6 bases and J dropped 5; count of bases not matched to a gene: 6. The CDR3 contains 14 residues. Per the germline V gene, CDR1 is MNHNS and CDR2 is SASEGT. Here the CDR3 DNA reads TGTGCCAGCAGCGATCCGGGACAGGGGACTGAAGCTTTCTTT. It translates to CASSDPGQGTEAFF.

The gene calls are TRBV10-3 and TRBJ2-1; tentatively, D is TRBD2 (5 bases). V dropped 0 bases and J dropped 2 bases, with 8 bases sitting between them. CDR1 is ENHRY, CDR2 SYGVKD, per germline. The CDR3 covers 15 residues. CDR3 bases: TGTGCCATCAGTGAGTCGACGGGAACCTACAATGAGCAGTTCTTC. Amino acid sequence: CAISESTGTYNEQFF.

This clonotype was seen more than once but under ten times. This sequence joins TRBV7-8 and TRBJ2-7; D is possibly TRBD1 or TRBD2 (5 bases each). V was clipped by 5 bases and J by 4 bases, with 15 bases between them. Germline-derived CDR1 and CDR2 are SGHVS and FQNEAQ. This CDR3 is 14 amino acids long. The CDR3 protein is CASSKRDGKYEQYF. CDR3 nucleotide sequence: TGTGCCAGCAGCAAGAGGGACGGAAAATACGAGCAGTACTTC. Full variable domain (outside the CDR3, taken from reference TRBV7-8 and TRBJ2-7): GAGVSQSPRYKVAKRGQDVALRCDPISGHVSLFWYQQALGQGPEFLTYFQNEAQLDKSGLPSDRFFAERPEGSVSTLKIQRTQQEDSAVYLCASSKRDGKYEQYFGPGTRLTVT.

This clonotype was seen repeatedly, ten times or more. The rearrangement joins TRBV5-1 to TRBJ1-1; 7 nucleotides match TRBD1. Germline lookup yields CDR1 SGHRS and CDR2 YFSETQ. The V segment lost 0 bases and the J segment 10 bases; nucleotides outside the gene matches: 3. The CDR3 is 12 amino acids. Here the CDR3 reads CASSLETGRAFF. CDR3 nucleotide sequence: TGCGCCAGCAGCTTGGAGACAGGGAGAGCTTTCTTT.

This CDR3 reads CSASGTGRDGANVLTF. DNA of the CDR3: TGCAGTGCTAGTGGGACAGGGCGTGATGGGGCCAACGTCCTGACTTTC. The rearrangement joins TRBV20-1 to TRBJ2-6; TRBD1 agrees at 9 bases. Germline CDR1 DFQATT, CDR2 SNEGSKA (reference sequence). CDR3 length equals 16 residues. Trimming at V came to 3 bases and at J to 3 bases, leaving 6 bases not matched to a gene.

In this sample, this clonotype turned up a few times. The chain joins TRBV21-1 to TRBJ2-7; the tabulated D call, TRBD1, remains unverified against the DNA. TRBV21-1 is tagged as a pseudogene. The CDR3 covers 15 residues. The CDR3 sequence: CASSKAGTGTWRQYF. The CDR3 nucleotides are TGTGCCAGCAGCAAAGCGGGGACAGGGACGTGGAGGCAGTACTTC.

The gene calls are TRBV10-3 and TRBJ2-7; 8 bases match TRBD2. There are 15 residues in the CDR3. V lost 2 bases and J lost 4; bases outside the gene matches: 7. Looked up from germline, CDR1 is ENHRY and CDR2 is SYGVKD. The CDR3 DNA follows: TGTGCCATCAGTGAGCCAACTAGCGGAACTTACGAGCAGTACTTC. It codes for CAISEPTSGTYEQYF.